This T cell receptor beta chain was captured in a study of blood T cell repertoires in COVID-19. TCRdb's table, derived via immunoSEQ multiplex PCR, lists solely in-frame clones and lacks some. The sample yields 450,000 to 600,000 clones, around 90% seen once. This clone was seen a single time. The source material was PBMCs or T cells enriched from blood (not recorded which). The receptor was isolated from a woman aged 18 to 35 who had recovered from COVID-19.

DNA for the CDR3: TGTGCCAGCGTCGACAGGGTAGTCAGCTATGGCTACACCTTC. Residues: CASVDRVVSYGYTF. This chain connects TRBV2 to TRBJ1-2, with 7 bases aligning to TRBD1. Germline values: CDR1 SNHLY, CDR2 FYNNEI. V was clipped by 8 bases and J by 4 bases; unmatched bases: 10. The CDR3 is 14 residues long.